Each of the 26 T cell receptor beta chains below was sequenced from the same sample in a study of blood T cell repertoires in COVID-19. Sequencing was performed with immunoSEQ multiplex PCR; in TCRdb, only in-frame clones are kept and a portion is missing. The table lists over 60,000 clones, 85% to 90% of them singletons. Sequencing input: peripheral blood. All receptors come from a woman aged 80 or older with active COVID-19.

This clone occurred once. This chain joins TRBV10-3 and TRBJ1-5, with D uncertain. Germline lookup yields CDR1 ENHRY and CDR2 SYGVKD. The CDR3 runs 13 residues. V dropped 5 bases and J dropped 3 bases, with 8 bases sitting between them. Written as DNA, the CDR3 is TGTGCCATCAGTTTTGGAGACAATCAGCCCCAGCATTTT. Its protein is CAISFGDNQPQHF.

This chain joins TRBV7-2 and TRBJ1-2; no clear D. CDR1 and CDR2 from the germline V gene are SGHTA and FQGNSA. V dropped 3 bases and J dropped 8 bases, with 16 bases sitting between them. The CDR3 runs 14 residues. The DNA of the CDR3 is TGTGCCAGCAGCTTCCCCGGACGGACTCGCGGCTACACCTTC. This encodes CASSFPGRTRGYTF.

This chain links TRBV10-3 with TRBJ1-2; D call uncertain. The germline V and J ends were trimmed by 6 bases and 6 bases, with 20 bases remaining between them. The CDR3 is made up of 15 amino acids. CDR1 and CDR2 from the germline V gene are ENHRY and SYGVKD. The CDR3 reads CAISGNLRHDNGYTF. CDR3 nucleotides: TGTGCCATCAGCGGGAATCTCCGACACGATAATGGCTACACCTTC.

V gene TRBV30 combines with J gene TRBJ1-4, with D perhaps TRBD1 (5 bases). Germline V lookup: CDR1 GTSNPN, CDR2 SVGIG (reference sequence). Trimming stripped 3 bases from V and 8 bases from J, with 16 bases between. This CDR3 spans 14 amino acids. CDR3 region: CAWSSSPGGEKLFF. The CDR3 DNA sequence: TGTGCCTGGAGCTCAAGTCCCGGGGGGGAAAAACTGTTTTTT.

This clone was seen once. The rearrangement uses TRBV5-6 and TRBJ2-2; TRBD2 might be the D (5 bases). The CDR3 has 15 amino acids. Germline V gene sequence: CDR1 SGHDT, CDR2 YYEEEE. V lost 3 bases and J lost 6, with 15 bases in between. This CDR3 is CASSSPRRVAGELFF. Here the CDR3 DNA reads TGTGCCAGCAGCTCCCCCCGGCGGGTAGCCGGGGAGCTGTTTTTT.

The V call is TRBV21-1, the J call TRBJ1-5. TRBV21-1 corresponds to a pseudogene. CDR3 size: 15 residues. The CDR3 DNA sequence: TGTGCCAGCAACGCACCGGCGGATAGCAATCAGCCCCAGCATTTT. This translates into CASNAPADSNQPQHF.

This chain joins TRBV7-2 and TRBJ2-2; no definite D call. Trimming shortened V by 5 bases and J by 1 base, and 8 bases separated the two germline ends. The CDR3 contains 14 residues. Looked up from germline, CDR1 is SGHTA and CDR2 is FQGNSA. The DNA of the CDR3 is TGTGCCAGCAGCACCACAGTGAACACCGGGGAGCTGTTTTTT. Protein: CASSTTVNTGELFF.

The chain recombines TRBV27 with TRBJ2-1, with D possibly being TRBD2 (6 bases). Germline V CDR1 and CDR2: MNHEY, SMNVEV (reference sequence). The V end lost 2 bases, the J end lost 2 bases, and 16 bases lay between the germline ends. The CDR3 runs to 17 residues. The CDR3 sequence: CASSLPQTRGTYNEQFF. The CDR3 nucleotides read TGTGCCAGCAGTTTACCCCAGACCCGCGGGACCTACAATGAGCAGTTCTTC.

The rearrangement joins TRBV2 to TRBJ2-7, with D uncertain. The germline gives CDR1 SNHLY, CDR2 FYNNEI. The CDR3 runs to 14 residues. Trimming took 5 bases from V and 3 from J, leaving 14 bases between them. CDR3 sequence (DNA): TGTGCCAGCAGTCCGGGTGGATCGAGCTACGAGCAGTACTTC. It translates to CASSPGGSSYEQYF.

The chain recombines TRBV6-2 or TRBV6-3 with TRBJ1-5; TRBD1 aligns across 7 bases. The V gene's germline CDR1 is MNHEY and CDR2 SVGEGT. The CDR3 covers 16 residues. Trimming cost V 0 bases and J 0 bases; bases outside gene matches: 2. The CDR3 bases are TGTGCCAGCAGTTACTCGAAGGGGGCTAGCAATCAGCCCCAGCATTTT. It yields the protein CASSYSKGASNQPQHF.

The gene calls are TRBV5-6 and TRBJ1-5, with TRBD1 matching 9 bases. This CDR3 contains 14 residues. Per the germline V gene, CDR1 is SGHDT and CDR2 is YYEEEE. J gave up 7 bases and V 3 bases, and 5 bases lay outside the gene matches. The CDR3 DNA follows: TGTGCCAGCAGCTCGGGACAGGGAGACCAGCCCCAGCATTTT. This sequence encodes CASSSGQGDQPQHF.

Written as DNA, the CDR3 is TGTGCCAGCAAGGTCTCAATAGCTAGCTCCTACGAGCAGTACTTC. It translates to CASKVSIASSYEQYF. The V call is TRBV5-8, the J call TRBJ2-7; no firm D call. The CDR3 length is 15 residues. Trimming pared 6 bases from V and 0 bases from J, leaving 16 bases between. From germline, CDR1 is SGHTS and CDR2 YDEGEE. The full variable domain, completed using reference TRBV5-8 and TRBJ2-7, is EAGVTQSPTHLIKTRGQQATLRCSPISGHTSVYWYQQALGLGLQFLLWYDEGEERNRGNFPPRFSGRQFPNYSSELNVNALELEDSALYLCASKVSIASSYEQYFGPGTRLTVT.

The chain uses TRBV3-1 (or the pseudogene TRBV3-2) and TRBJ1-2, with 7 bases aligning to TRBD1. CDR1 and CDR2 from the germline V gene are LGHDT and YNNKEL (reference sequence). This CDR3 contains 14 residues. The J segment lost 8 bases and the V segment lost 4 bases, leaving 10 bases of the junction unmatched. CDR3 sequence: CASSPRTGQLGYTF. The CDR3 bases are TGTGCCAGCAGCCCCCGGACAGGCCAGTTGGGCTACACCTTC.

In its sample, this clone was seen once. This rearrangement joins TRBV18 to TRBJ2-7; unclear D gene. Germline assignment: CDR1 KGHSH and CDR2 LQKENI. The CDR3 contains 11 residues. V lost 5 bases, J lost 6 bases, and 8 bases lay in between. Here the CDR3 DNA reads TGTGCCAGCTCATGGAGTCGCGAGCAGTACTTC. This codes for CASSWSREQYF.

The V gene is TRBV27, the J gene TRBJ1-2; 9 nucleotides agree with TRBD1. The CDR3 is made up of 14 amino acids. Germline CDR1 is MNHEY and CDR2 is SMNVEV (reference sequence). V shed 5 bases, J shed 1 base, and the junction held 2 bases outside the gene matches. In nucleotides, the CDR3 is TGTGCCAGCAGTATGGACAGGGGTAACTATGGCTACACCTTC. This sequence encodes CASSMDRGNYGYTF.

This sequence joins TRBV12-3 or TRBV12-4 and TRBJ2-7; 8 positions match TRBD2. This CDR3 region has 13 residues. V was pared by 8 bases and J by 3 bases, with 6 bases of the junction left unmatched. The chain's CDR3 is CASGPGLDYEQYF. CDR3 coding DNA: TGTGCCAGCGGCCCGGGACTAGACTACGAGCAGTACTTC.

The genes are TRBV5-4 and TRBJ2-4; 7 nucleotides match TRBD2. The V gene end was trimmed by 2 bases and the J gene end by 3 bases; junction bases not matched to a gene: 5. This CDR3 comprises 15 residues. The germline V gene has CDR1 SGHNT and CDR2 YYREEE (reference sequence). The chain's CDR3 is CASSFSGDGKNIQYF. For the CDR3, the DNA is TGTGCCAGCAGCTTCAGCGGGGACGGCAAAAACATTCAGTACTTC.

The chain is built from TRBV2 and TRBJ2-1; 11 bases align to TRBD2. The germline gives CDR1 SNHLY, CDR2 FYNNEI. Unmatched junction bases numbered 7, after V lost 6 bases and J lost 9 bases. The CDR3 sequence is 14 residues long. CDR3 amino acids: CASRGTSGSSEQFF. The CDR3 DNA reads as TGTGCCAGCAGAGGGACTAGCGGCAGTAGTGAGCAGTTCTTC.

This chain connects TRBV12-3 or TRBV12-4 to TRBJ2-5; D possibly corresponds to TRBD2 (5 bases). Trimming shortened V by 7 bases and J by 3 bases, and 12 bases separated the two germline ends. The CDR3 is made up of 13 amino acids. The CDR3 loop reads CASTAAGEETQYF. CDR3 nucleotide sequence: TGTGCCAGCACCGCGGCCGGGGAAGAGACCCAGTACTTC.

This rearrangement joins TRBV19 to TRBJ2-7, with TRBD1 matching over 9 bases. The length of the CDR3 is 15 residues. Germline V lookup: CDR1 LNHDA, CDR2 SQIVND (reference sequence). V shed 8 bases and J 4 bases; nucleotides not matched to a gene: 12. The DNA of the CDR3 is TGTGCCAGTCAACGGGCGGGGACAGGGATATACGAGCAGTACTTC. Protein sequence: CASQRAGTGIYEQYF.

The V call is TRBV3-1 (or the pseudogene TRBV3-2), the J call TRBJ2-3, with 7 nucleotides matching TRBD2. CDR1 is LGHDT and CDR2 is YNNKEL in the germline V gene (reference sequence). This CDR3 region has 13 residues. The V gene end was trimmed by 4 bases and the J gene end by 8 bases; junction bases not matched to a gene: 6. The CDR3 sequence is CASSPGEGATQYF. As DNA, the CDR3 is TGTGCCAGCAGCCCCGGGGAGGGCGCTACGCAGTATTTT.

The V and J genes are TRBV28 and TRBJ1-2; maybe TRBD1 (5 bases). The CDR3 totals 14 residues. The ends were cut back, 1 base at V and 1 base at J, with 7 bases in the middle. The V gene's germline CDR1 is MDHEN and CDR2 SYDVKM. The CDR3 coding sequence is TGTGCCAGCAGTTTATCGACAGTTAACTATGGCTACACCTTC. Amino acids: CASSLSTVNYGYTF.

The CDR3 loop reads CASSFSGDGELFF. In DNA form, the CDR3 reads TGTGCCAGCAGCTTCTCAGGGGACGGGGAGCTGTTTTTT. The J gene is TRBJ2-2, the V gene TRBV7-3; a possible D gene is TRBD1 (6 bases). The CDR3 totals 13 residues. CDR1 and CDR2 (germline): SGHTA, FQGTGA. The V end lost 3 bases, the J end lost 7 bases, and 9 bases lay between the germline ends.

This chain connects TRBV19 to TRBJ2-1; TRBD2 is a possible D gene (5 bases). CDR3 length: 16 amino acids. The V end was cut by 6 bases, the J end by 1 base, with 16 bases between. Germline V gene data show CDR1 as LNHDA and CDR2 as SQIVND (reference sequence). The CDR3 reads CASSGRKSGSYNEQFF. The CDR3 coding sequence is TGTGCCAGTAGCGGCCGAAAGAGCGGATCCTACAATGAGCAGTTCTTC.

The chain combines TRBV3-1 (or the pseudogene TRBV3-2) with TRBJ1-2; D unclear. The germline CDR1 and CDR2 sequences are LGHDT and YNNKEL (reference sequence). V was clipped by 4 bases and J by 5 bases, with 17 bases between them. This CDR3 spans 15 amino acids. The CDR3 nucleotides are TGTGCCAGCAGCCCCTCGGAGGGCCCTGGGTATGGCTACACCTTC. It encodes CASSPSEGPGYGYTF.

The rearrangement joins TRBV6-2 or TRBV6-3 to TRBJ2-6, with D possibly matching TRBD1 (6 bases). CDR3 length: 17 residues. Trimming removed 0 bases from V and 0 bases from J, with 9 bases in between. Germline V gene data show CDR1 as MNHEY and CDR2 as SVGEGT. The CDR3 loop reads CASSYSGATSGANVLTF. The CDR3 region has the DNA TGTGCCAGCAGTTACTCGGGGGCGACCTCTGGGGCCAACGTCCTGACTTTC.